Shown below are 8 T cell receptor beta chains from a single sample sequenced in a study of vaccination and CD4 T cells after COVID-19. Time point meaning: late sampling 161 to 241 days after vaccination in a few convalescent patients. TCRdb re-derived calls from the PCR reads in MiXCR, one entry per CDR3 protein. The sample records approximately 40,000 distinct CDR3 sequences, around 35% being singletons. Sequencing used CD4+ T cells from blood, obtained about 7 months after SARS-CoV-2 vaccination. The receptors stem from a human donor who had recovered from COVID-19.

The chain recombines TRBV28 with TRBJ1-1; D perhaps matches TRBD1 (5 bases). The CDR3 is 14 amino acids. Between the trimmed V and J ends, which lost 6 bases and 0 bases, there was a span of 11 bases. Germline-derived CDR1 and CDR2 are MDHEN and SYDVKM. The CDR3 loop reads CASSPMGLNTEAFF. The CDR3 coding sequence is TGTGCCAGCAGCCCCATGGGGCTGAACACTGAAGCTTTCTTT.

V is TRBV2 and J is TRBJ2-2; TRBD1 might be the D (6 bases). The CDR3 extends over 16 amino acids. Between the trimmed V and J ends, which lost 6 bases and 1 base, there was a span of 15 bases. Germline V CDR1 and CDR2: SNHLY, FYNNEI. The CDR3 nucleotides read TGTGCCAGCAGCACACAGGGTGTTCGGAACACCGGGGAGCTGTTTTTT. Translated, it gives CASSTQGVRNTGELFF.

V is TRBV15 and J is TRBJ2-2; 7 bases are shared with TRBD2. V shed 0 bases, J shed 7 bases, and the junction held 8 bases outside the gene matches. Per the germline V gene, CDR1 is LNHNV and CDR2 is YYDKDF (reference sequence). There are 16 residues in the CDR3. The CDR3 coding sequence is TGTGCCACCAGCAGAGATCCGCGGGGGTGGGGCGGGGAGCTGTTTTTT. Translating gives CATSRDPRGWGGELFF.

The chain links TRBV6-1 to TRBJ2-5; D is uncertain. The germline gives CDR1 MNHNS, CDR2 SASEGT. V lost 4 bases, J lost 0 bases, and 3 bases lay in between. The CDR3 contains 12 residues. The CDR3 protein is CASSANQETQYF. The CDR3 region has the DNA TGTGCCAGCAGTGCAAACCAAGAGACCCAGTACTTC.

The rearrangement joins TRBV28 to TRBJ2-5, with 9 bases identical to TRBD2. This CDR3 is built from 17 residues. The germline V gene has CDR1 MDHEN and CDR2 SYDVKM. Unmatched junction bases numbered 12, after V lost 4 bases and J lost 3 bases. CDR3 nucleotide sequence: TGTGCCAGCAGTTCTTCCTTAGCGGGAGATCAGGAAGAGACCCAGTACTTC. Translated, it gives CASSSSLAGDQEETQYF.

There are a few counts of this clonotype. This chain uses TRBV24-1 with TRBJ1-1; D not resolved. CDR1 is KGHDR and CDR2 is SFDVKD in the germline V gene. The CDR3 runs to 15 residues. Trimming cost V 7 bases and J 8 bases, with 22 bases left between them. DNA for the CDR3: TGTGCCACCAGCGCGGGTGGTCTCCCGACTCGAGAAGCTTTCTTT. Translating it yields CATSAGGLPTREAFF.

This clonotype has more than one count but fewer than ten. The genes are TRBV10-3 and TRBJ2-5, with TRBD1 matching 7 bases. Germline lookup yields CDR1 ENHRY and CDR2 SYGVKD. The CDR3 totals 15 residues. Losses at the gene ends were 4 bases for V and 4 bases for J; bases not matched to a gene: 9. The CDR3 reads CAISGSTGVRETQYF. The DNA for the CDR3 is TGTGCCATCAGTGGATCTACAGGGGTCAGAGAGACCCAGTACTTC.

The CDR3 DNA is TGTGCCAGCAGTCCGGCCCTGGGCACCGGGGAGCTGTTTTTT. Translated, it gives CASSPALGTGELFF. The chain joins TRBV12-3 or TRBV12-4 to TRBJ2-2; D remains unclear. The ends were cut back, 5 bases at V and 4 bases at J, with 11 bases in the middle. The CDR3 contains 14 residues.